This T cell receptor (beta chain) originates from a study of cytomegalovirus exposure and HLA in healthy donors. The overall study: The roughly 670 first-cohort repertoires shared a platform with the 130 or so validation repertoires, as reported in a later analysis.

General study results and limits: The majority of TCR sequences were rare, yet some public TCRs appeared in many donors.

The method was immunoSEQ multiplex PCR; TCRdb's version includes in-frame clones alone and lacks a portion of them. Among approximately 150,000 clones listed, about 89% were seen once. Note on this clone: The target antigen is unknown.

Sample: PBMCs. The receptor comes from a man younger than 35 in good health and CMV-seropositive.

The CDR3 loop is CASTGQGGTDTQYF. In DNA, the CDR3 is TGTGCCAGCACCGGCCAGGGCGGCACAGATACGCAGTATTTT. The chain joins TRBV7-2 to TRBJ2-3; D possibly corresponds to TRBD1 (5 bases). Germline CDR1 SGHTA, CDR2 FQGNSA. V lost 7 bases and J 1 base, leaving 12 bases between the germline ends. The CDR3 spans 14 residues.